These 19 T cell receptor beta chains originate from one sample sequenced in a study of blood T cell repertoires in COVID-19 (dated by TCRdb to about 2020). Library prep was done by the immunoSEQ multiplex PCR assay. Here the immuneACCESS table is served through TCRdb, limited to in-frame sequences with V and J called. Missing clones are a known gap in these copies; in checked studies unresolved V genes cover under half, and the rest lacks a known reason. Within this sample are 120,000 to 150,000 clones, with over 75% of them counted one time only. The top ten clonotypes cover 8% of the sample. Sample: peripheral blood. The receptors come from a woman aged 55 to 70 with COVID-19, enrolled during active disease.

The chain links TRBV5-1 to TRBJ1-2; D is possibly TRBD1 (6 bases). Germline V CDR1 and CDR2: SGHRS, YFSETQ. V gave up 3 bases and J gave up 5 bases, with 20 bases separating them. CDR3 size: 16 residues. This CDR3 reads CASSYSPTDRNYGYTF. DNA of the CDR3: TGCGCCAGCAGCTACTCCCCTACTGACAGGAATTATGGCTACACCTTC.

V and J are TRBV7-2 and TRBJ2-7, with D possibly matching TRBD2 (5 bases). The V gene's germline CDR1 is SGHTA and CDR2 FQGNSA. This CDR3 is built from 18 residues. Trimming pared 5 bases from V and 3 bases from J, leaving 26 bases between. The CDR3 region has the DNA TGTGCCAGCAGCCCAAACATGGGTGCTACATATCGGGGCTACGAGCAGTACTTC. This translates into CASSPNMGATYRGYEQYF.

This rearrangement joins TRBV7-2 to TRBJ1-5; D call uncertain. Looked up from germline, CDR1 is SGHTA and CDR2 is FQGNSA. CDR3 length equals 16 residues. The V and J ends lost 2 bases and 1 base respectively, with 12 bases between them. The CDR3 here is CASSLTPRESNQPQHF. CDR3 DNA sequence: TGTGCCAGCAGCTTAACCCCGAGGGAGAGCAATCAGCCCCAGCATTTT.

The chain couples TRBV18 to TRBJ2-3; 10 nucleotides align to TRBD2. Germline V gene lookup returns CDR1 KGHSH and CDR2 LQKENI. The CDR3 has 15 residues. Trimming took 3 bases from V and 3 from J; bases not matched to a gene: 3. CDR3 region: CASSPPSGGTDTQYF. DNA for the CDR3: TGTGCCAGCTCACCCCCTAGCGGGGGTACAGATACGCAGTATTTT.

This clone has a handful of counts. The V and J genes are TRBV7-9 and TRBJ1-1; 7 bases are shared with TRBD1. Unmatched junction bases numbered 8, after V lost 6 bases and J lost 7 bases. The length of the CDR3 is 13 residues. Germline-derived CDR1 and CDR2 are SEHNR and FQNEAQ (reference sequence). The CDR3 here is CASSLLRDSEAFF. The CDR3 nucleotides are TGTGCCAGCAGTTTACTCCGGGACAGTGAAGCTTTCTTT. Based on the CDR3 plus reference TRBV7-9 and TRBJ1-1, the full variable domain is DTGVSQNPRHKITKRGQNVTFRCDPISEHNRLYWYRQTLGQGPEFLTYFQNEAQLEKSRLLSDRFSAERPKGSFSTLEIQRTEQGDSAMYLCASSLLRDSEAFFGQGTRLTVV.

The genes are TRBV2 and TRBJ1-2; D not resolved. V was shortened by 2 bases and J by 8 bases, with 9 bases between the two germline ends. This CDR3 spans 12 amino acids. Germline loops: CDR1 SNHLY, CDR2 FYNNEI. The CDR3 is CASSETGTGYTF. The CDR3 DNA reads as TGTGCCAGCAGTGAAACGGGAACCGGCTACACCTTC.

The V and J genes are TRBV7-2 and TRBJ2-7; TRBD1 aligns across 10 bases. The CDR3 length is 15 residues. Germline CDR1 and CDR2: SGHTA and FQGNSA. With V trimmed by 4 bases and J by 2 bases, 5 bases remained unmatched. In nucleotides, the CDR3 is TGTGCCAGCAGCTACAGACAGGGGGCCACCTACGAGCAGTACTTC. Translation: CASSYRQGATYEQYF.

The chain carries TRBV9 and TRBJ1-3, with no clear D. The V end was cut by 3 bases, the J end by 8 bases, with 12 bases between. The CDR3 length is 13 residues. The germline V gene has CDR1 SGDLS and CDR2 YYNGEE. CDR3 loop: CASSERTWDTIYF. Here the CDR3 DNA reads TGTGCCAGCAGCGAGAGGACTTGGGACACCATATATTTT.

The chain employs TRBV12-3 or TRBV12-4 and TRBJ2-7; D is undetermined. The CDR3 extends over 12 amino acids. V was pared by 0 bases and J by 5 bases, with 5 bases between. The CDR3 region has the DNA TGTGCCAGCAGTTTAGCGCGCCACGAGCAGTACTTC. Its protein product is CASSLARHEQYF.

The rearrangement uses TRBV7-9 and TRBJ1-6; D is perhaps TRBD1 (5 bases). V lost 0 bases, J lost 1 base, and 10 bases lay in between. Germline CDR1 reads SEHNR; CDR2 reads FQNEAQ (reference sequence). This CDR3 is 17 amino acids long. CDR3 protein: CASSLAAQGSYNSPLHF. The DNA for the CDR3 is TGTGCCAGCAGCTTAGCTGCGCAGGGATCCTATAATTCACCCCTCCACTTT.

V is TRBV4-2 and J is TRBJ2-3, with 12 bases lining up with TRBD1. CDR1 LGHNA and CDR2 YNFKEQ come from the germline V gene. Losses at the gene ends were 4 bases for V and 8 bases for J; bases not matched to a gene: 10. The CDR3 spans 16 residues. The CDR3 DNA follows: TGTGCCAGCAGCCGAGGGGGACAGGGGGCCCTGGTTACGCAGTATTTT. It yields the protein CASSRGGQGALVTQYF.

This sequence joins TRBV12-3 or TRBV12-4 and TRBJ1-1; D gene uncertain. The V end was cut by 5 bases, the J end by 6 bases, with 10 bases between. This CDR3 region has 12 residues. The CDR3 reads CASSTETSEAFF. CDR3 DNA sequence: TGTGCCAGCAGTACAGAGACGTCTGAAGCTTTCTTT.

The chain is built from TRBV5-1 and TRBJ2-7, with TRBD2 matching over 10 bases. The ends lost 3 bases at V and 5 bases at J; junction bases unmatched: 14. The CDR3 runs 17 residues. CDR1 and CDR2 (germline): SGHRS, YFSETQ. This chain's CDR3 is CASSSGLARLLSHEQYF. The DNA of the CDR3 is TGCGCCAGCAGCTCGGGACTAGCGCGGCTCCTGTCCCACGAGCAGTACTTC.

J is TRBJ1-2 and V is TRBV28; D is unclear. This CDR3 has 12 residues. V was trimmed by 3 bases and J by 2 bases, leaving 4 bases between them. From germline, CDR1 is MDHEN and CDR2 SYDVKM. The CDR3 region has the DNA TGTGCCAGCAGTTTCGGGAACTATGGCTACACCTTC. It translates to CASSFGNYGYTF.

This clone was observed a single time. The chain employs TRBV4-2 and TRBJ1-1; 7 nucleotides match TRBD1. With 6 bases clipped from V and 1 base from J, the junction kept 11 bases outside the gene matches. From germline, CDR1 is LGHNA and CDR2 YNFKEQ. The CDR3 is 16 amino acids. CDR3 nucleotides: TGTGCCAGCAGAAAACCCCCACAGGGGACGAACACTGAAGCTTTCTTT. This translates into CASRKPPQGTNTEAFF.

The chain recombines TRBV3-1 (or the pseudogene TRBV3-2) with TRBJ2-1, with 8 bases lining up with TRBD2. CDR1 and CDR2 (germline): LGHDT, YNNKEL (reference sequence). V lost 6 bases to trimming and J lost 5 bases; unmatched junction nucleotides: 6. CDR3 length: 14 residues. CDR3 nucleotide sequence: TGTGCCAGCAGTCTGGGACTAGGAGACAATGAGCAGTTCTTC. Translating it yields CASSLGLGDNEQFF.

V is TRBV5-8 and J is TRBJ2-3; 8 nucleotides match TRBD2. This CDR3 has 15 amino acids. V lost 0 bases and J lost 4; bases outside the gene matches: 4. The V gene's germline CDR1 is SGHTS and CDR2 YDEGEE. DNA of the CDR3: TGTGCCAGCAGCTTGGAGCTAGCGGGCTCAGATACGCAGTATTTT. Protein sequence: CASSLELAGSDTQYF.

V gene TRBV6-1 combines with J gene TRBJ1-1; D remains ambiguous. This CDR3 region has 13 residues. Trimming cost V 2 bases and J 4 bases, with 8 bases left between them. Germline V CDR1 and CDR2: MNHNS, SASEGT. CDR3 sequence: CASSERYGTEAFF. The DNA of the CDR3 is TGTGCCAGCAGTGAACGGTATGGCACTGAAGCTTTCTTT.

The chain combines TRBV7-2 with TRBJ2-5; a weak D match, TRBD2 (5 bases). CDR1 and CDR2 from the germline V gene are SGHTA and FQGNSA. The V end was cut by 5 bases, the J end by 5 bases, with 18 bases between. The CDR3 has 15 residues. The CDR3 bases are TGTGCCAGCAGCCTAGGACTCACGCAATGGGAGACCCAGTACTTC. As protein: CASSLGLTQWETQYF. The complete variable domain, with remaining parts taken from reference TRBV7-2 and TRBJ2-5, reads GAGVSQSPSNKVTEKGKDVELRCDPISGHTALYWYRQSLGQGLEFLIYFQGNSAPDKSGLPSDRFSAERTGGSVSTLTIQRTQQEDSAVYLCASSLGLTQWETQYFGPGTRLLVL.